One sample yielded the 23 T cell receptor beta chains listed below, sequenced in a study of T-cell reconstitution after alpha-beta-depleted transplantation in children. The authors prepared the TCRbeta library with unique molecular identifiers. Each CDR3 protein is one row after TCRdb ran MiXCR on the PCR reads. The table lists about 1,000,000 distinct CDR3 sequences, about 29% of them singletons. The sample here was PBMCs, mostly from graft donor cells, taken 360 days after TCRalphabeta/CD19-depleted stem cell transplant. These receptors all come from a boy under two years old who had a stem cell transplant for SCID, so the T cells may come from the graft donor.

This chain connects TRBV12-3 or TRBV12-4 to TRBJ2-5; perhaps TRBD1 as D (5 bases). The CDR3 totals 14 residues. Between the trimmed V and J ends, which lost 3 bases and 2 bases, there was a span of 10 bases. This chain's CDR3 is CASSLSDKQETQYF. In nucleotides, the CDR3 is TGTGCCAGCAGTTTGTCGGACAAGCAAGAGACCCAGTACTTC.

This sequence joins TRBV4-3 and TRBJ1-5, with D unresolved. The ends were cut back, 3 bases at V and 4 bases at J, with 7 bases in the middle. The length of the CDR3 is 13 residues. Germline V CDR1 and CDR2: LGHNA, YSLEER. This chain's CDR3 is CASSQRENQPQHF. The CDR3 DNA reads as TGCGCCAGCAGCCAGCGAGAGAATCAGCCCCAGCATTTT.

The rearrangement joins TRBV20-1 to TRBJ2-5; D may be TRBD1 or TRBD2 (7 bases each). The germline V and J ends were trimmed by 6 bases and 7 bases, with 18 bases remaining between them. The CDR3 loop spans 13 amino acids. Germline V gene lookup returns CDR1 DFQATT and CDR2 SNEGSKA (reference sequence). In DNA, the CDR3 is TGCAGTGCCTTCAGGGGGGGCCGGGGGACCCAGTACTTC. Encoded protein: CSAFRGGRGTQYF.

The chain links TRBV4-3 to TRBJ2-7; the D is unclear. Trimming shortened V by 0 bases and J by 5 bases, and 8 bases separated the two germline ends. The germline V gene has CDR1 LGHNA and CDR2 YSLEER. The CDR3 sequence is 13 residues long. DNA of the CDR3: TGCGCCAGCAGCCAAGAATGGGCCAACGAGCAGTACTTC. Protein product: CASSQEWANEQYF.

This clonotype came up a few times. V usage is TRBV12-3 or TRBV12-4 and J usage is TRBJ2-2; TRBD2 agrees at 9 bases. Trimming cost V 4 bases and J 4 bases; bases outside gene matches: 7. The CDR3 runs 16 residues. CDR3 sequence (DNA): TGTGCCAGCAGTTATTGGCTAGCGGGGCTCACCGGGGAGCTGTTTTTT. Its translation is CASSYWLAGLTGELFF.

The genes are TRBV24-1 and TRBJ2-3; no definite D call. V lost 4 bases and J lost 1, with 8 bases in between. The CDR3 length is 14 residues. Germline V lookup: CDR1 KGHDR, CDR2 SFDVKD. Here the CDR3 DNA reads TGTGCCACCAGTGAACATGGACGCACAGATACGCAGTATTTT. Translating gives CATSEHGRTDTQYF.

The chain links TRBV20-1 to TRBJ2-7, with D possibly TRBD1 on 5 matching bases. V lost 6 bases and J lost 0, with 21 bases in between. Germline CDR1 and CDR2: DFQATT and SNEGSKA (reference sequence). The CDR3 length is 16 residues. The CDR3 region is CSANIYRQPVSYEQYF. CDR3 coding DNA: TGCAGTGCAAATATCTATAGACAGCCCGTCTCCTACGAGCAGTACTTC.

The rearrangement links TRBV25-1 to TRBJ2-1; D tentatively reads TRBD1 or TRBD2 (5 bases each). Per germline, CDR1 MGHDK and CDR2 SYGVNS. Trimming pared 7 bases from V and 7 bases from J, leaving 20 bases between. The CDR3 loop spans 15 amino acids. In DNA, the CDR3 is TGTGCCAGCAACGCCGGGGCCGCGGTTGTAAATGAGCAGTTCTTC. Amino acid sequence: CASNAGAAVVNEQFF.

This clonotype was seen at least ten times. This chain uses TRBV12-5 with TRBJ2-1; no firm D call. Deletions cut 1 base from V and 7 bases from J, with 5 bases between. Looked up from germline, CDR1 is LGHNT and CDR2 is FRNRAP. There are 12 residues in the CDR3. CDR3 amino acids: CASGLDSNEQFF. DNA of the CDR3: TGTGCTAGTGGTTTGGACTCTAATGAGCAGTTCTTC.

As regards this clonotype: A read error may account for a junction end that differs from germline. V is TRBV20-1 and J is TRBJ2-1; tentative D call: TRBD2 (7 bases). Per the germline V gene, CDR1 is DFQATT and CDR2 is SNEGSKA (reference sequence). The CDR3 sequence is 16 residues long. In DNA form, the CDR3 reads TGCTGTGCTTCCCCTGGCGGGGGCCGGGGATACAATGAGCAGTTCTTC. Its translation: CCASPGGGRGYNEQFF.

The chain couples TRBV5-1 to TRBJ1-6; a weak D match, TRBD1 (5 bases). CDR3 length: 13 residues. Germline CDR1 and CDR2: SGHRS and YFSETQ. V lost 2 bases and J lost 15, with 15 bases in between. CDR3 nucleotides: TGCGCCAGCAGCTTTGACTGGGGCACACTCCTCCACTTT. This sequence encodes CASSFDWGTLLHF.

The CDR3 sequence: CASTTSGVGPFVKGTLHF. CDR3 in DNA: TGTGCCAGCACCACCTCGGGGGTAGGTCCCTTCGTTAAGGGGACCCTCCACTTT. This chain uses TRBV6-2 or TRBV6-3 with TRBJ1-6; TRBD1 is a possible D gene (5 bases). The CDR3 contains 18 residues. Per germline, CDR1 MNHEY and CDR2 SVGEGT. V lost 7 bases, J lost 14 bases, and 33 bases lay in between.

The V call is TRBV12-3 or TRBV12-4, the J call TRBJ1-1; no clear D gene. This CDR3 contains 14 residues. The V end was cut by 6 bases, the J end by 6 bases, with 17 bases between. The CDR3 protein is CASSIGWKEAEAFF. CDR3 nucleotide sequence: TGTGCCAGCAGCATAGGGTGGAAAGAGGCTGAAGCTTTCTTT.

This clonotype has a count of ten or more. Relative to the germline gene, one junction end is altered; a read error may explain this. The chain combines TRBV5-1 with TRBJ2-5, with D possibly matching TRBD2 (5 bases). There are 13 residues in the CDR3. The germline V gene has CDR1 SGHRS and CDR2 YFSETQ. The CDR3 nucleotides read TGTGCCAGCAGCTTAGGTGGAGGAGAGACCCAGTACTTC. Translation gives CASSLGGGETQYF.

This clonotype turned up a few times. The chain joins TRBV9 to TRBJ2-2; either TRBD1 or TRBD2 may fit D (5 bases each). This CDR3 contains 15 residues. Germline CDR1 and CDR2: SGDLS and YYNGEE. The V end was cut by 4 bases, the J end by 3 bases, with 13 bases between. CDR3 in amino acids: CASSPVGGHTGELFF. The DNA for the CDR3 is TGTGCCAGCAGCCCGGTTGGGGGACACACCGGGGAGCTGTTTTTT. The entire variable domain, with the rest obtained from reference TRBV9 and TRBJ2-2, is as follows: DSGVTQTPKHLITATGQRVTLRCSPRSGDLSVYWYQQSLDQGLQFLIQYYNGEERAKGNILERFSAQQFPDLHSELNLSSLELGDSALYFCASSPVGGHTGELFFGEGSRLTVL.

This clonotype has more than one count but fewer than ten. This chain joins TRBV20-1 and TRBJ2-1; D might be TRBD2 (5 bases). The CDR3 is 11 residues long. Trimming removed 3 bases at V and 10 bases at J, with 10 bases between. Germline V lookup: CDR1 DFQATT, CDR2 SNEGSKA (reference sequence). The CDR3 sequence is CSASPDSEQFF. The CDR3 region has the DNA TGCAGTGCTAGCCCGGACTCCGAGCAGTTCTTC.

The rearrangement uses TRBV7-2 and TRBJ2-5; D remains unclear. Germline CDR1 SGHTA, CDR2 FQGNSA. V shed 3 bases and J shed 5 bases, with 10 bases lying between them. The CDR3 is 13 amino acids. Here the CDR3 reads CASSLGVYETQYF. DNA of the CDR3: TGTGCCAGCAGCTTGGGTGTGTATGAGACCCAGTACTTC.

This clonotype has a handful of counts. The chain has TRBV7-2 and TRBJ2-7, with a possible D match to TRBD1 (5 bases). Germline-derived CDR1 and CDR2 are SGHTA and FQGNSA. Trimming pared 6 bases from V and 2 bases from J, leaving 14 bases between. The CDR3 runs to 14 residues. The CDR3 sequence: CASRDQGNTYEQYF. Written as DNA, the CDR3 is TGTGCCAGCAGAGATCAGGGAAACACCTACGAGCAGTACTTC.

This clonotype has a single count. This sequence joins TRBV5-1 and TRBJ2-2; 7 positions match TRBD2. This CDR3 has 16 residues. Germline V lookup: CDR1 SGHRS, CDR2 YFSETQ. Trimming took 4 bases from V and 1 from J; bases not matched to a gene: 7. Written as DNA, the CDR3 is TGCGCCAGCAGCCAGAAGGTAGCGGGGAACACCGGGGAGCTGTTTTTT. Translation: CASSQKVAGNTGELFF.

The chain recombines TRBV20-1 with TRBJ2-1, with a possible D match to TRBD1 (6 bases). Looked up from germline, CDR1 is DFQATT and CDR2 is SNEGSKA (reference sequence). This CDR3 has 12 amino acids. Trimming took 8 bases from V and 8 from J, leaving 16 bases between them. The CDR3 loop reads CSTAYRVYEQFF. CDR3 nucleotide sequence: TGCAGTACGGCTTACAGGGTCTATGAGCAGTTCTTC.

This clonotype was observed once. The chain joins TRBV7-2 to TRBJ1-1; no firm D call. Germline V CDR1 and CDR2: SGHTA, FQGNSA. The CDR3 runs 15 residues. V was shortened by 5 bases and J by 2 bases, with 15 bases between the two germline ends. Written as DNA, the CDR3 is TGTGCCAGCAGCCCCCGACGCGGATACAACACTGAAGCTTTCTTT. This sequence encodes CASSPRRGYNTEAFF.

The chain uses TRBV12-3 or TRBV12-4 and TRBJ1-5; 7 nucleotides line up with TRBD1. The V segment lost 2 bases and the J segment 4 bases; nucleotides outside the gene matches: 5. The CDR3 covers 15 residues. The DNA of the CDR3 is TGTGCCAGCAGTTTATACCCGGGACAGAATCAGCCCCAGCATTTT. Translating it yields CASSLYPGQNQPQHF.

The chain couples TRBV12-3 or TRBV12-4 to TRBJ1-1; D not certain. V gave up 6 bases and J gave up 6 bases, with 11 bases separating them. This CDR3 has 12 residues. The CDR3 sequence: CASSPEDSEAFF. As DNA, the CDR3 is TGTGCCAGCAGCCCCGAGGATTCTGAAGCTTTCTTT.